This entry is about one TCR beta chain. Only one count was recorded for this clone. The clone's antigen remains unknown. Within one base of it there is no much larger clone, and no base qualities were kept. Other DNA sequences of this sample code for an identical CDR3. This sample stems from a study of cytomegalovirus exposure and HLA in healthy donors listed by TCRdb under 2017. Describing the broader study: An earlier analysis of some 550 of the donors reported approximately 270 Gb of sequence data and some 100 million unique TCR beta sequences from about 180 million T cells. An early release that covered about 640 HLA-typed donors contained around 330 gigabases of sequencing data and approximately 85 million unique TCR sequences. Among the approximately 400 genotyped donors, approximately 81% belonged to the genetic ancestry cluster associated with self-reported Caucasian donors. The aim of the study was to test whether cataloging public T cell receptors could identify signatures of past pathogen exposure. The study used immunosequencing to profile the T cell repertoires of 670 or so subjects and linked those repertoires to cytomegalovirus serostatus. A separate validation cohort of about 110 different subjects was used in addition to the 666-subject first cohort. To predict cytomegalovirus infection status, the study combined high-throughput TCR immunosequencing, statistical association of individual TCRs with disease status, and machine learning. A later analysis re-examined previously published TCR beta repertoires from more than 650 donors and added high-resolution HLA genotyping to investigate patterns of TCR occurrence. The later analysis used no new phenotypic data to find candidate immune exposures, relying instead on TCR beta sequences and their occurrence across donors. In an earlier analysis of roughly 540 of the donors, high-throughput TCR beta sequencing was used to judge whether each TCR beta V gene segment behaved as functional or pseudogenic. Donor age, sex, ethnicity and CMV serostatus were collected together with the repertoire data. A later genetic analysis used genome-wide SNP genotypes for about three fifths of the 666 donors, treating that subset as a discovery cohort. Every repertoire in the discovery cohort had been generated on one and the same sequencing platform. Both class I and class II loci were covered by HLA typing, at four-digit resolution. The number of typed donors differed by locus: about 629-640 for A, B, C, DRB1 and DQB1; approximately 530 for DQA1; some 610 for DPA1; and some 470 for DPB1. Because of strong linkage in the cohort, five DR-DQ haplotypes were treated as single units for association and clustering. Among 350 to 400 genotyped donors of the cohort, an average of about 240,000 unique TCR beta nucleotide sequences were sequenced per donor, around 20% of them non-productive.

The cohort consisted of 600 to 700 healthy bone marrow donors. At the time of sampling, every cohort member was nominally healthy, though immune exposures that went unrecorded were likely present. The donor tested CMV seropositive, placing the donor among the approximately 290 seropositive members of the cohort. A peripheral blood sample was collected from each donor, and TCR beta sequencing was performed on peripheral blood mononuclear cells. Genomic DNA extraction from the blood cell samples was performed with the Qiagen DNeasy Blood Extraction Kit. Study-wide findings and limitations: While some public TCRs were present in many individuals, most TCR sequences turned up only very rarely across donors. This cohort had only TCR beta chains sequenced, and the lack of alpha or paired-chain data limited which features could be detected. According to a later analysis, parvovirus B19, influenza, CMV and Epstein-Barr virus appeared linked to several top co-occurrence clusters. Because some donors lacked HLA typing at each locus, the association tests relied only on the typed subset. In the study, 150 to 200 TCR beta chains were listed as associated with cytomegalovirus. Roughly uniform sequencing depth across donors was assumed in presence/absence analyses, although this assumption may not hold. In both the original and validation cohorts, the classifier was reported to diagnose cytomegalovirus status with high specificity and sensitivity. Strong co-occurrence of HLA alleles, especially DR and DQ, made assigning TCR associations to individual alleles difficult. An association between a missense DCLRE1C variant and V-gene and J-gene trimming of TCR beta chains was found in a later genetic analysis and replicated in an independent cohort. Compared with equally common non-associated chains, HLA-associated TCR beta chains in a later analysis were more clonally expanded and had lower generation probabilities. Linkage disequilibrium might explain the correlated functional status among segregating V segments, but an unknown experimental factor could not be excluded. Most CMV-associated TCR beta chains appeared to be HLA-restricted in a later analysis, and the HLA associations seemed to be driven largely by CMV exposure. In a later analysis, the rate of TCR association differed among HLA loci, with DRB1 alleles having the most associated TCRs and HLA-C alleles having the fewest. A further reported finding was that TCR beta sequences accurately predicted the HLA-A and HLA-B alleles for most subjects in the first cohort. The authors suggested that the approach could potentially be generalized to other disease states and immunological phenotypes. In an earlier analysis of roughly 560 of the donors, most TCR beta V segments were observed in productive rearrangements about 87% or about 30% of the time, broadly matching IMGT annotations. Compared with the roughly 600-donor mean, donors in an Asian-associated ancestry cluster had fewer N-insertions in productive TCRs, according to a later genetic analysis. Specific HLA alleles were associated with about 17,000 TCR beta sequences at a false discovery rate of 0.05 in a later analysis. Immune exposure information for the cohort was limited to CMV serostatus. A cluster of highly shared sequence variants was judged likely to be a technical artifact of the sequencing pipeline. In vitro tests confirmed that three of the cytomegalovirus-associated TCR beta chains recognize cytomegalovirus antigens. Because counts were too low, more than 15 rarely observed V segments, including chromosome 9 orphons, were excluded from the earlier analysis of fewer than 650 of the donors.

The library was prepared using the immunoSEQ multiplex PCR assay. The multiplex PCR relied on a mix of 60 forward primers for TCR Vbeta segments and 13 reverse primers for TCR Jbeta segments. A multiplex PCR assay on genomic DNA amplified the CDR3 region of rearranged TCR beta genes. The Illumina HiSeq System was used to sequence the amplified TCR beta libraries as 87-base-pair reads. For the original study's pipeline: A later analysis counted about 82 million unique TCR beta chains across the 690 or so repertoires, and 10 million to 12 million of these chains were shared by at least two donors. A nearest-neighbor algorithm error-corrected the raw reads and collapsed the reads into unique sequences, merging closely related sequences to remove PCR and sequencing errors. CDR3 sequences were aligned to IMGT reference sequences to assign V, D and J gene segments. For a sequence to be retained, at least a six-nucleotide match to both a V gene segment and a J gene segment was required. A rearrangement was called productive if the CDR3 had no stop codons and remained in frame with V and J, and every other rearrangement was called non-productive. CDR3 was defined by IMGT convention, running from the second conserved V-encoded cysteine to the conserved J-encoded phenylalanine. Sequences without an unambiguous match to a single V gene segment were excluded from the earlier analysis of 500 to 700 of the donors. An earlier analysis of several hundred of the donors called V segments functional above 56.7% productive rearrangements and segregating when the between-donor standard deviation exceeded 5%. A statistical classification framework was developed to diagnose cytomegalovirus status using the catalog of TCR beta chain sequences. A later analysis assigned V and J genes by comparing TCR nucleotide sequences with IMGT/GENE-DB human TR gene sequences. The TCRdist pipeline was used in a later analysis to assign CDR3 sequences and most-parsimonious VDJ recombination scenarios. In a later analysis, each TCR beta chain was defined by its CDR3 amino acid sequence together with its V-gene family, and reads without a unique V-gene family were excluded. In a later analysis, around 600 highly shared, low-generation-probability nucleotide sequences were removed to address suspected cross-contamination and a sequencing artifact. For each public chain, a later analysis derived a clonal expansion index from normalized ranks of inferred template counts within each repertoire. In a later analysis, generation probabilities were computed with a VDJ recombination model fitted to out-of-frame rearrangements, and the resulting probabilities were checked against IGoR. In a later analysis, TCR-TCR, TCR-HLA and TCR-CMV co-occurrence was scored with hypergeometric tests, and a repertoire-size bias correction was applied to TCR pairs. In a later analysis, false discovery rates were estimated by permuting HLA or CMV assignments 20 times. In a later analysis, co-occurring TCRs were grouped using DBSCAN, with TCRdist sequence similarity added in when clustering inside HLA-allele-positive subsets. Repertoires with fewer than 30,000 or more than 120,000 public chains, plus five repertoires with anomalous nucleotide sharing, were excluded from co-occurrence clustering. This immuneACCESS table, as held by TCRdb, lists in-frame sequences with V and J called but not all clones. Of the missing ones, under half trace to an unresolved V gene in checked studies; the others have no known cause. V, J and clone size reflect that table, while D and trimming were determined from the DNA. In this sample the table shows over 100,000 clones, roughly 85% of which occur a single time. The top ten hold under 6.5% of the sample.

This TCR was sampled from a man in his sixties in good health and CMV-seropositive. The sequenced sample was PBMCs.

The DNA sequence is given as TGCGCCAGCAGCTTGGCAGGGGGATCACCCCTCCACTTT. Its protein is CASSLAGGSPLHF. Rearrangement joined TRBV5-1 to TRBJ1-6; 7 nucleotides in the junction match TRBD1. The CDR3 numbers 13 residues from cysteine through phenylalanine. The DNA shown is the 39-base CDR3, in frame from base 1. V is pruned by 0 bases and J by 10 bases, leaving 1 base of the junction without a gene match. Reading the germline V gene gives CDR1 SGHRS and CDR2 YFSETQ.